This paragraph reports one TCR beta chain. As yet, its antigen is unknown. One end of the junction does not line up with germline, which may come from a read error. The CDR3 has 12 residues. Germline V lookup: CDR1 LGHDT, CDR2 YNNKEL (reference sequence). The sample originates from a study of T cells in Graves' hyperthyroidism and ophthalmopathy. Amplified regions were TCR beta CDR3 sequences from RNA transcripts. Initially, a first-round RT-PCR of the TCR CDR3 employed the HTBI primer set. Using its own MiXCR run on the multiplex PCR reads, TCRdb lists one record per CDR3 protein. The profile shows under 400,000 distinct CDR3 sequences, about a sixth of them singletons. Study-level findings and limits: Prediction of ophthalmopathy progression came a median about 6 months pre-onset.

The rearrangement joins TRBV3-1 to TRBJ1-2; 7 bases align to TRBD1. This TCR was sampled from a woman aged 18-29 years with Graves' hyperthyroidism that later progressed to Graves' ophthalmopathy. Source material: blood. CDR3 residues: CASSWVEGGCTF. The CDR3 DNA reads TGTGCCAGCAGCTGGGTCGAAGGGGGCTGCACCTTC.